This is a list of T cell receptor beta chains from one sample in a study of blood T cell repertoires in COVID-19. Repertoires were generated with immunoSEQ multiplex PCR, while TCRdb's copy carries only in-frame clones and drops some. Altogether about 220,000 clones are present, more than 70% being singletons, with the ten largest covering 10% to 15%. The source material was peripheral blood. The receptor source for this set is a human donor in a cohort sampled during active COVID-19. The CDR3 runs from the conserved cysteine through the conserved F or W. Each record gives: clone size, V gene, J gene, CDR3 length, D gene, CDR3 DNA, CDR3 protein. D genes are given only for firm matches. Clone size is shown for a subset of rows, as once, few, many or a class of expanded clone.

clone size: NA
V gene: TRBV7-3
J gene: TRBJ2-1
CDR3 length: 16
D gene: TRBD2
CDR3 DNA: TGTGCCAGCAGCCCTCGGTCTGGGGGGGTCCCCAATGAGCAGTTCTTC
CDR3 protein: CASSPRSGGVPNEQFF

clone size: NA
V gene: TRBV29-1
J gene: TRBJ2-5
CDR3 length: 12
D gene: TRBD1
CDR3 DNA: TGCAGCGCTGGACAGGGGGCGGAGACCCAGTACTTC
CDR3 protein: CSAGQGAETQYF

clone size: few
V gene: TRBV4-2
J gene: TRBJ1-1
CDR3 length: 18
D gene: TRBD1
CDR3 DNA: TGTGCCAGCAGCCTTTTCGTTGAGACAGGGCGTAGGAACACTGAAGCTTTCTTT
CDR3 protein: CASSLFVETGRRNTEAFF

clone size: once
V gene: TRBV7-2
J gene: TRBJ1-6
CDR3 length: 17
D gene: NA
CDR3 DNA: TGTGCCAGCAGCTTTAGGCCGGGTCCTTGGGATAATTCACCCCTCCACTTT
CDR3 protein: CASSFRPGPWDNSPLHF

clone size: NA
V gene: TRBV3-1/TRBV3-2
J gene: TRBJ1-5
CDR3 length: 15
D gene: NA
CDR3 DNA: TGTGCCAGCAGCCAAGACGGACAGAGCAATCAGCCCCAGCATTTT
CDR3 protein: CASSQDGQSNQPQHF

clone size: NA
V gene: TRBV2
J gene: TRBJ1-3
CDR3 length: 14
D gene: TRBD1
CDR3 DNA: TGTGCCAGCAGTTGGACAGGGACTGGAAACACCATATATTTT
CDR3 protein: CASSWTGTGNTIYF

clone size: NA
V gene: TRBV5-8
J gene: TRBJ1-6
CDR3 length: 13
D gene: NA
CDR3 DNA: TGTGCCAGCAGCTTGGTAGCGAATTCACCCCTCCACTTT
CDR3 protein: CASSLVANSPLHF

clone size: NA
V gene: TRBV7-8
J gene: TRBJ2-1
CDR3 length: 15
D gene: NA
CDR3 DNA: TGTGCCAGCAGCTTGAGTGGGCCTTCGTACAATGAGCAGTTCTTC
CDR3 protein: CASSLSGPSYNEQFF

clone size: NA
V gene: TRBV28
J gene: TRBJ1-2
CDR3 length: 14
D gene: NA
CDR3 DNA: TGTGCCAGCAATTTTCACTGGGGGGGCTATGGCTACACCTTC
CDR3 protein: CASNFHWGGYGYTF

clone size: NA
V gene: TRBV4-3
J gene: TRBJ2-2
CDR3 length: 18
D gene: TRBD1
CDR3 DNA: TGCGCCAGCAGCCAAGATAGCTGGACAGGGTATAGTACCGGGGAGCTGTTTTTT
CDR3 protein: CASSQDSWTGYSTGELFF

clone size: NA
V gene: TRBV7-9
J gene: TRBJ1-1
CDR3 length: 13
D gene: NA
CDR3 DNA: TGTGCCAGCAGCTCCCGAGCGGGGCTTGAAGCTTTCTTT
CDR3 protein: CASSSRAGLEAFF

clone size: few
V gene: TRBV20-1
J gene: TRBJ1-5
CDR3 length: 14
D gene: NA
CDR3 DNA: TGCAGTGCTAGTCCACCAAGTAGGAGGCAGCCCCAGCATTTT
CDR3 protein: CSASPPSRRQPQHF

clone size: NA
V gene: TRBV25-1
J gene: TRBJ2-2
CDR3 length: 16
D gene: TRBD1
CDR3 DNA: TGTGCCAGCAGTGAATCTAGGACAGGGAACACCGGGGAGCTGTTTTTT
CDR3 protein: CASSESRTGNTGELFF

clone size: once
V gene: TRBV5-1
J gene: TRBJ2-5
CDR3 length: 14
D gene: TRBD2
CDR3 DNA: TGCGCCAGCAGCTTGGGGACTAGTCGGGAGATCCAGTACTTC
CDR3 protein: CASSLGTSREIQYF

clone size: NA
V gene: TRBV13
J gene: TRBJ1-5
CDR3 length: 14
D gene: TRBD1
CDR3 DNA: TGTGCCAGCAGCACTCAGGGGGGCAATCAGCCCCAGCATTTT
CDR3 protein: CASSTQGGNQPQHF

clone size: once
V gene: TRBV2
J gene: TRBJ2-2
CDR3 length: 12
D gene: NA
CDR3 DNA: TGTGCCAGCATTAGCACCTTCGGCGGGCTGTTTTTT
CDR3 protein: CASISTFGGLFF

clone size: few
V gene: TRBV3-1/TRBV3-2
J gene: TRBJ2-5
CDR3 length: 16
D gene: NA
CDR3 DNA: TGTGCCAGCAGCCAAGATCTGGGACTCCCGAGGGTGACCCAGTACTTC
CDR3 protein: CASSQDLGLPRVTQYF

clone size: NA
V gene: TRBV12-3/TRBV12-4
J gene: TRBJ1-4
CDR3 length: 13
D gene: NA
CDR3 DNA: TGTGCCAGCACCCCAGGTGTTAATGAAAAACTGTTTTTT
CDR3 protein: CASTPGVNEKLFF

clone size: once
V gene: TRBV6-2/TRBV6-3
J gene: TRBJ1-5
CDR3 length: 14
D gene: NA
CDR3 DNA: TGTGCCAGCAGTTTAGGGGGTTCCAATCAGCCCCAGCATTTT
CDR3 protein: CASSLGGSNQPQHF

clone size: NA
V gene: TRBV6-2/TRBV6-3
J gene: TRBJ2-5
CDR3 length: 14
D gene: NA
CDR3 DNA: TGTGCCAGCAGTTACCTTAGACTGCAAGAGACCCAGTACTTC
CDR3 protein: CASSYLRLQETQYF

clone size: NA
V gene: TRBV7-8
J gene: TRBJ1-2
CDR3 length: 14
D gene: TRBD1
CDR3 DNA: TGTGCCAGCAGCGCCCTGGGACAGATTTATGGCTACACCTTC
CDR3 protein: CASSALGQIYGYTF

clone size: NA
V gene: TRBV28
J gene: TRBJ2-7
CDR3 length: 14
D gene: TRBD2
CDR3 DNA: TGTGCCAGCAGCAAAGCGGGAGGGGCCTACGAGCAGTACTTC
CDR3 protein: CASSKAGGAYEQYF

clone size: NA
V gene: TRBV30
J gene: TRBJ1-3
CDR3 length: 17
D gene: TRBD1
CDR3 DNA: TGTGCCTGGAGTGTAGGGACAGGGATTTTCTCTGGAAACACCATATATTTT
CDR3 protein: CAWSVGTGIFSGNTIYF

clone size: NA
V gene: TRBV2
J gene: TRBJ1-1
CDR3 length: 12
D gene: TRBD1
CDR3 DNA: TGTGCCAGCAGTGAACAGGGACAGGGGGCTTCCTTT
CDR3 protein: CASSEQGQGASF

clone size: NA
V gene: TRBV2
J gene: TRBJ1-2
CDR3 length: 14
D gene: NA
CDR3 DNA: TGTGCCAGCAGTGAAGGGCAGGGCGTTGGGGGCTACACCTTC
CDR3 protein: CASSEGQGVGGYTF

clone size: NA
V gene: TRBV9
J gene: TRBJ1-1
CDR3 length: 14
D gene: NA
CDR3 DNA: TGTGCCAGCAGCTCATTCGACAGGTATAGCGAAGCTTTCTTT
CDR3 protein: CASSSFDRYSEAFF

clone size: once
V gene: TRBV4-1
J gene: TRBJ2-2
CDR3 length: 15
D gene: NA
CDR3 DNA: TGCGCCAGCAGCCCCGACAGGACGAACACCGGGGAGCTGTTTTTT
CDR3 protein: CASSPDRTNTGELFF

clone size: NA
V gene: TRBV27
J gene: TRBJ2-3
CDR3 length: 13
D gene: NA
CDR3 DNA: TGTGCCAGCAGAAGCCGGGGAACAGATACGCAGTATTTT
CDR3 protein: CASRSRGTDTQYF

clone size: NA
V gene: TRBV6-5
J gene: TRBJ1-5
CDR3 length: 14
D gene: TRBD1
CDR3 DNA: TGTGCCAGCAGTTGGACAGGGGTAAGCCAGCCCCAGCATTTT
CDR3 protein: CASSWTGVSQPQHF

clone size: NA
V gene: TRBV2
J gene: TRBJ1-2
CDR3 length: 13
D gene: NA
CDR3 DNA: TGTGCCAGCGCGCTTCCGGCGGAGTATGGCTACACCTTC
CDR3 protein: CASALPAEYGYTF

clone size: NA
V gene: TRBV6-6
J gene: TRBJ2-1
CDR3 length: 13
D gene: NA
CDR3 DNA: TGTGCCAGCAGTTACGGGGGACTTGGTGAGCAGTTCTTC
CDR3 protein: CASSYGGLGEQFF

clone size: NA
V gene: TRBV4-1
J gene: TRBJ2-7
CDR3 length: 16
D gene: NA
CDR3 DNA: TGCGCCAGCAGCTCTCTCGGCCGGGGAAATACCTACGAGCAGTACTTC
CDR3 protein: CASSSLGRGNTYEQYF

clone size: NA
V gene: TRBV5-1
J gene: TRBJ2-1
CDR3 length: 15
D gene: TRBD1
CDR3 DNA: TGCGCCAGCAGCCGAAGAGGGACAGGGGTTCCTGAGCAGTTCTTC
CDR3 protein: CASSRRGTGVPEQFF

clone size: NA
V gene: TRBV9
J gene: TRBJ1-1
CDR3 length: 17
D gene: TRBD1
CDR3 DNA: TGTGCCAGCAGCGTAGCCCTACCGGGACAGGGTTCCACTGAAGCTTTCTTT
CDR3 protein: CASSVALPGQGSTEAFF

clone size: once
V gene: TRBV29-1
J gene: TRBJ2-7
CDR3 length: 13
D gene: NA
CDR3 DNA: TGCAGCGTTGTTCCGGTCGGCGGCTACGAGCAGTACTTC
CDR3 protein: CSVVPVGGYEQYF

clone size: NA
V gene: TRBV18
J gene: TRBJ2-2
CDR3 length: 17
D gene: TRBD1
CDR3 DNA: TGTGCCAGCTCGACGGACAGGGGGCAGTTGGACACCGGGGAGCTGTTTTTT
CDR3 protein: CASSTDRGQLDTGELFF

clone size: few
V gene: TRBV7-2
J gene: TRBJ1-3
CDR3 length: 14
D gene: NA
CDR3 DNA: TGTGCCAGCAGCTTAACTAGGGCTGGAAACACCATATATTTT
CDR3 protein: CASSLTRAGNTIYF

clone size: NA
V gene: TRBV12-3/TRBV12-4
J gene: TRBJ1-2
CDR3 length: 13
D gene: NA
CDR3 DNA: TGTGCCAGCAGTCCCGCCGGGTTAAAATCCTACACCTTC
CDR3 protein: CASSPAGLKSYTF

clone size: NA
V gene: TRBV28
J gene: TRBJ2-1
CDR3 length: 13
D gene: NA
CDR3 DNA: TGTGCCAGCAGGTCGACAGAATACAATGAGCAGTTCTTC
CDR3 protein: CASRSTEYNEQFF

clone size: NA
V gene: TRBV29-1
J gene: TRBJ2-7
CDR3 length: 13
D gene: TRBD1
CDR3 DNA: TGCAGCGTTGAAGTGGACAGGGGTGATGAGCAGTACTTC
CDR3 protein: CSVEVDRGDEQYF

clone size: few
V gene: TRBV5-3
J gene: TRBJ1-5
CDR3 length: 16
D gene: TRBD1
CDR3 DNA: TGTGCCAGAAGCACACCGGGACAGGGTTCGTTCCAGCCCCAGCATTTT
CDR3 protein: CARSTPGQGSFQPQHF

clone size: NA
V gene: TRBV7-2
J gene: TRBJ1-6
CDR3 length: 13
D gene: NA
CDR3 DNA: TGTGCCAGCGGGACCAGCGGGAATTCACCCCTCCACTTT
CDR3 protein: CASGTSGNSPLHF

clone size: NA
V gene: TRBV5-8
J gene: TRBJ1-1
CDR3 length: 14
D gene: TRBD1
CDR3 DNA: TGTGCCAGCAGCTTGGAGGGACAGGGCACTGAAGCTTTCTTT
CDR3 protein: CASSLEGQGTEAFF

clone size: few
V gene: TRBV4-2
J gene: TRBJ2-1
CDR3 length: 15
D gene: TRBD2
CDR3 DNA: TGTGCCAGCAGTAAAGCCGGGGGGGAAACGAATGAGCAGTTCTTC
CDR3 protein: CASSKAGGETNEQFF

clone size: NA
V gene: TRBV6-5
J gene: TRBJ1-1
CDR3 length: 13
D gene: TRBD1
CDR3 DNA: TGTGCCAGTAGGGACAGGGTCTTTACTGAAGCTTTCTTT
CDR3 protein: CASRDRVFTEAFF

clone size: NA
V gene: TRBV5-6
J gene: TRBJ2-1
CDR3 length: 15
D gene: TRBD1
CDR3 DNA: TGTGCCAGCAGCCAGACCGGACAGGGATACAATGAGCAGTTCTTC
CDR3 protein: CASSQTGQGYNEQFF

clone size: NA
V gene: TRBV11-2
J gene: TRBJ2-2
CDR3 length: 18
D gene: TRBD2
CDR3 DNA: TGTGCCAGCAGCTTAGTCGGACTAGCGGGAACGAACACCGGGGAGCTGTTTTTT
CDR3 protein: CASSLVGLAGTNTGELFF

clone size: NA
V gene: TRBV28
J gene: TRBJ1-5
CDR3 length: 12
D gene: NA
CDR3 DNA: TGTGCCAGCCTCCCGGGGAATCAGCCCCAGCATTTT
CDR3 protein: CASLPGNQPQHF

clone size: NA
V gene: TRBV5-1
J gene: TRBJ1-1
CDR3 length: 17
D gene: NA
CDR3 DNA: TGCGCCAGCAGCAATACCAGACAGGCCCTCATGAACACTGAAGCTTTCTTT
CDR3 protein: CASSNTRQALMNTEAFF

clone size: NA
V gene: TRBV18
J gene: TRBJ1-5
CDR3 length: 13
D gene: NA
CDR3 DNA: TGTGCCAGCTCACCACTTACGGGAGGGACCCAGCATTTT
CDR3 protein: CASSPLTGGTQHF

clone size: NA
V gene: TRBV30
J gene: TRBJ1-1
CDR3 length: 12
D gene: NA
CDR3 DNA: TGTGCCTGGAGTACGGGGAGCACTGAAGCTTTCTTT
CDR3 protein: CAWSTGSTEAFF

clone size: NA
V gene: TRBV5-6
J gene: TRBJ1-5
CDR3 length: 15
D gene: NA
CDR3 DNA: TGTGCCAGCAGCTCGAGCGGGCAGGTCTATCAGCCCCAGCATTTT
CDR3 protein: CASSSSGQVYQPQHF

clone size: NA
V gene: TRBV20-1
J gene: TRBJ1-5
CDR3 length: 15
D gene: NA
CDR3 DNA: TGCAGTGCTAGTCTAACAGGGTATAGCAATCAGCCCCAGCATTTT
CDR3 protein: CSASLTGYSNQPQHF

clone size: NA
V gene: TRBV28
J gene: TRBJ1-1
CDR3 length: 12
D gene: TRBD1
CDR3 DNA: TGTGCCAGCAGTTCGCAGGGGGCTGAAGCTTTCTTT
CDR3 protein: CASSSQGAEAFF

clone size: NA
V gene: TRBV21-1
J gene: TRBJ1-1
CDR3 length: 16
D gene: NA
CDR3 DNA: TGTGCCAGCAGCCCCCGGGACTCTCCCCGGGACACTGAAGCTTTCTTT
CDR3 protein: CASSPRDSPRDTEAFF

clone size: NA
V gene: TRBV18
J gene: TRBJ2-7
CDR3 length: 15
D gene: NA
CDR3 DNA: TGTGCCAGCTCAGCCCGTTCGATTCCTGGCCACGAGCAGTACTTC
CDR3 protein: CASSARSIPGHEQYF